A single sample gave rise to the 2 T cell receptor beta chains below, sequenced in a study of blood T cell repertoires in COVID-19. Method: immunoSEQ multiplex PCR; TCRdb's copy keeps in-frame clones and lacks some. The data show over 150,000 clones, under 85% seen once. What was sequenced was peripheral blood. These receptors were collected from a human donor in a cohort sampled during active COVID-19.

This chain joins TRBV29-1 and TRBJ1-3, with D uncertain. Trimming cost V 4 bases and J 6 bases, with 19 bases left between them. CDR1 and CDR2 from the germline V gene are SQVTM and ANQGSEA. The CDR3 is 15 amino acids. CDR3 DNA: TGCAGCGTTGGCCAGGAACGTTTCCACCCAAACACCATATATTTT. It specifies CSVGQERFHPNTIYF.

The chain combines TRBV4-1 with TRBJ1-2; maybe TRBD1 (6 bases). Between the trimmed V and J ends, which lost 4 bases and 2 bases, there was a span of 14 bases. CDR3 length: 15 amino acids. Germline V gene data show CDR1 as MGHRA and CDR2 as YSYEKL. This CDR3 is CASSPRGMANYGYTF. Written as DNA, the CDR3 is TGCGCCAGCAGCCCTAGGGGGATGGCGAACTATGGCTACACCTTC.